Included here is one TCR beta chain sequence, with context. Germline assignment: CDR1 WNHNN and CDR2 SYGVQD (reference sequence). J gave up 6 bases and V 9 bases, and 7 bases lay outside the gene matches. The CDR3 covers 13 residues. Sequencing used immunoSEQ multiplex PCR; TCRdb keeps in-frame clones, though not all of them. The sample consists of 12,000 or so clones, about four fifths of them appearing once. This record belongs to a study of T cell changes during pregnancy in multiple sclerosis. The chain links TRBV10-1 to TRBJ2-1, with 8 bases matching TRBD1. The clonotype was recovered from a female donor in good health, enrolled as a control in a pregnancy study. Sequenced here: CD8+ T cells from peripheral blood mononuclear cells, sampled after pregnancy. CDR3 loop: CARRITGGNEQFF. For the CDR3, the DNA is TGCGCCAGGAGGATTACAGGGGGCAATGAGCAGTTCTTC.